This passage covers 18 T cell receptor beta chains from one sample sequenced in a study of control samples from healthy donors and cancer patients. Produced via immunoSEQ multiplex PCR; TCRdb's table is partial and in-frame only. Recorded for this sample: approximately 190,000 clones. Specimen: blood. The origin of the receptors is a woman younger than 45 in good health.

The CDR3 here is CASSGQGSSQPQHF. CDR3 coding DNA: TGTGCCAGCAGTGGGCAGGGAAGTAGTCAGCCCCAGCATTTT. V gene TRBV25-1 combines with J gene TRBJ1-5; tentatively, D is TRBD1 (5 bases). Germline V gene lookup returns CDR1 MGHDK and CDR2 SYGVNS. V lost 4 bases to trimming and J lost 6 bases, with 13 bases between them. The CDR3 has 14 amino acids.

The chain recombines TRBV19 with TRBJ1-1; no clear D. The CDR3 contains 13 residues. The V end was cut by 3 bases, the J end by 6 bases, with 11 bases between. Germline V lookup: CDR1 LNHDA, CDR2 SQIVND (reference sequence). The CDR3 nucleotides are TGTGCCAGTAGTATCCCCTACGGGCCTGAAGCTTTCTTT. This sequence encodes CASSIPYGPEAFF.

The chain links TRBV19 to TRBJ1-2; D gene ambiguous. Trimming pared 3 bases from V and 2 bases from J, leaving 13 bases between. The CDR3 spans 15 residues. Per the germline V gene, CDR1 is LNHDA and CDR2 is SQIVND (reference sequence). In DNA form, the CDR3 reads TGTGCCAGTAGTATTTCGGGCTCTATAAACTATGGCTACACCTTC. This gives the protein CASSISGSINYGYTF.

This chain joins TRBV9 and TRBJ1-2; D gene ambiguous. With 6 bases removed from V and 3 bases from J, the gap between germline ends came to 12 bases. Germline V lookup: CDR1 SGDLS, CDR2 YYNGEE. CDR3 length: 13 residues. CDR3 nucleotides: TGTGCCAGCACCCGAAGGGTGGACTATGGCTACACCTTC. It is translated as CASTRRVDYGYTF.

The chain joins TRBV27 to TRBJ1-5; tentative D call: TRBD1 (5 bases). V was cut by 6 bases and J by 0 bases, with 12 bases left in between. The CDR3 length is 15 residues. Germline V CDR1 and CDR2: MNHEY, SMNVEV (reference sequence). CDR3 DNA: TGTGCCAGCAGCCCAGGGATAAATAGCAATCAGCCCCAGCATTTT. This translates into CASSPGINSNQPQHF.

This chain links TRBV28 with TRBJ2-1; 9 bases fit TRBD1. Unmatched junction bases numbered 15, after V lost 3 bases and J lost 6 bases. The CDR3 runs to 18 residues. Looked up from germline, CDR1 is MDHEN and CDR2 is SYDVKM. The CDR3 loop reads CASSLPPFGQGHSNEQFF. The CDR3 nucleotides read TGTGCCAGCAGTTTGCCCCCCTTCGGACAGGGGCACTCCAATGAGCAGTTCTTC.

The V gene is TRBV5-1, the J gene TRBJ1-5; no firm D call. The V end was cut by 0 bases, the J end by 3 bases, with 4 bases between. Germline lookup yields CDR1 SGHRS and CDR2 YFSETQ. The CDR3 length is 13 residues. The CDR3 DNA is TGCGCCAGCAGCTTGGCAGTCAATCAGCCCCAGCATTTT. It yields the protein CASSLAVNQPQHF.

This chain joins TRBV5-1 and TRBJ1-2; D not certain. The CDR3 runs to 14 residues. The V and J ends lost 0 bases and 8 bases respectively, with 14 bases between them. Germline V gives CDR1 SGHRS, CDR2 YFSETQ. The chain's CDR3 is CASSLEQNYRGYTF. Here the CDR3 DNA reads TGCGCCAGCAGCTTGGAGCAAAACTATAGGGGCTACACCTTC.

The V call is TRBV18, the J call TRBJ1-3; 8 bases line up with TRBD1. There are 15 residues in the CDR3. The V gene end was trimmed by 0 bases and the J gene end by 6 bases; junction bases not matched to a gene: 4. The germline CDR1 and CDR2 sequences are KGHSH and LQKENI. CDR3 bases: TGTGCCAGCTCACCACCTGACAGGGGAGAAAACACCATATATTTT. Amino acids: CASSPPDRGENTIYF.

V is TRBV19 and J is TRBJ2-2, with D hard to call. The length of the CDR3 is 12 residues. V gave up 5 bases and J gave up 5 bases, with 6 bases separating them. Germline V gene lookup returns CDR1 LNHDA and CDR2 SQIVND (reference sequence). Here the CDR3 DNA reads TGTGCCAGTAGTCTGAGGACCGGGGAGCTGTTTTTT. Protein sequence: CASSLRTGELFF.

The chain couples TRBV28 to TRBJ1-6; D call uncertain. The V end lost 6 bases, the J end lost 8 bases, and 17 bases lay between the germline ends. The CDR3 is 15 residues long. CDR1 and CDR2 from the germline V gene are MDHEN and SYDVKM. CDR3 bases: TGTGCCAGCAGACCACCCCCCCGCAAGTATTCACCCCTCCACTTT. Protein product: CASRPPPRKYSPLHF.

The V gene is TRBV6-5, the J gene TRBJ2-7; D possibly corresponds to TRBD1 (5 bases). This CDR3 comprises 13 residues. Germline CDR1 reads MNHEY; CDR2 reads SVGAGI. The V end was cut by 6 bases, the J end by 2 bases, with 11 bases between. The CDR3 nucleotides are TGTGCCAGCAGCCCAGGGAAAGCCTACGAGCAGTACTTC. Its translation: CASSPGKAYEQYF.

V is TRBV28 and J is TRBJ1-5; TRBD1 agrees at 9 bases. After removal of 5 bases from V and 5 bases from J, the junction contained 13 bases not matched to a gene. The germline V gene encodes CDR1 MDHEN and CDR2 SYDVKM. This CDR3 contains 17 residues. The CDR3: CASSPPSGQGSDQPQHF. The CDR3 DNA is TGTGCCAGCAGTCCTCCGTCGGGACAGGGTTCGGATCAGCCCCAGCATTTT.

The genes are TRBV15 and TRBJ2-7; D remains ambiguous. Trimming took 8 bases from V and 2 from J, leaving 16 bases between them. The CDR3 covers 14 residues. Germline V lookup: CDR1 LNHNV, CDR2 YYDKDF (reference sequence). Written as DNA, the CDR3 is TGTGCCACCTCTCTTTCCGGTGGAACCTACGAGCAGTACTTC. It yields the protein CATSLSGGTYEQYF.

The chain's CDR3 is CASSQRGHSLSGANVLTF. The DNA of the CDR3 is TGTGCCAGCAGCCAACGGGGACACTCGCTCTCTGGGGCCAACGTCCTGACTTTC. The rearrangement links TRBV3-1 (or the pseudogene TRBV3-2) to TRBJ2-6; TRBD1 is a possible D gene (6 bases). Looked up from germline, CDR1 is LGHDT and CDR2 is YNNKEL (reference sequence). There are 18 residues in the CDR3. Trimming stripped 2 bases from V and 0 bases from J, with 14 bases between.

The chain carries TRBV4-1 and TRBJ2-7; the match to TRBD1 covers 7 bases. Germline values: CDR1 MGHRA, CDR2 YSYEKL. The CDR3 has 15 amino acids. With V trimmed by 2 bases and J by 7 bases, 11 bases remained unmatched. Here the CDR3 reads CASSQRSQGLGEQYF. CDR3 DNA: TGCGCCAGCAGCCAACGATCACAGGGGCTAGGTGAGCAGTACTTC.

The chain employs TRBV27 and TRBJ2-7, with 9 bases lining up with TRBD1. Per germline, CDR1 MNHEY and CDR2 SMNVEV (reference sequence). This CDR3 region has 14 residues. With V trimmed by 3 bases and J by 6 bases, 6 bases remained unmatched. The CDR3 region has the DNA TGTGCCAGCAGTTTTTGGGGGACAGGGTTCGAGCAGTACTTC. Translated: CASSFWGTGFEQYF.

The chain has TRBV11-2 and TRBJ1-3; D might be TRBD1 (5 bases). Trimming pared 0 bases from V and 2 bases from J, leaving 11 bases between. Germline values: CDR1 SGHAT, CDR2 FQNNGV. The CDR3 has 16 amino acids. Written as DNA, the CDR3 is TGTGCCAGCAGCTTAGATCTAGGGGACCCTGGAAACACCATATATTTT. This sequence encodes CASSLDLGDPGNTIYF.